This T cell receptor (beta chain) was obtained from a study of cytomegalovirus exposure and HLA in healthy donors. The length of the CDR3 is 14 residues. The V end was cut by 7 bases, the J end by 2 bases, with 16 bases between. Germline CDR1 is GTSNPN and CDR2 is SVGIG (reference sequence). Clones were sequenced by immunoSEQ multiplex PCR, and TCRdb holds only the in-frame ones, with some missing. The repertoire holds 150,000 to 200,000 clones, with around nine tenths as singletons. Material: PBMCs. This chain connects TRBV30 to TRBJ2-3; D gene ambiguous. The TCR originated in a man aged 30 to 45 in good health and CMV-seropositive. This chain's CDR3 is CASGRVYSTDTQYF. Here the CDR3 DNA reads TGTGCCTCCGGAAGGGTCTATTCCACAGATACGCAGTATTTT.